This TCR beta chain came from a study of technical replicates of blood from four donors. CDR3 length: 15 amino acids. Germline loops: CDR1 SGDLS, CDR2 YYNGEE. With V trimmed by 0 bases and J by 4 bases, 5 bases remained unmatched. TCRdb keeps only in-frame clones here, not all; method: immunoSEQ multiplex PCR. The repertoire holds about 82,000 clones, with about 94% as singletons. The source material was T cells isolated from PBMCs. V and J are TRBV9 and TRBJ1-2; 8 positions agree with TRBD1. This receptor was identified in a human donor in good health. The CDR3 protein is CASSVAPGGGYGYTF. CDR3 sequence (DNA): TGTGCCAGCAGCGTAGCTCCAGGGGGCGGCTATGGCTACACCTTC.